This TCR beta chain is drawn from a study of T cell clonotyping in hematopoietic cell transplantation. Study outcomes and limitations: Few recipient clonotypes overlapped donors; over 95% were de novo at given depth. After transplant, recipient diversity fell while pathologically expanded clonotypes grew through day 180.

Profiled with immunoSEQ multiplex PCR; TCRdb holds only in-frame clones, not every one. The sample consists of 15,000 to 20,000 clones, about nine tenths of them appearing once. With regard to this clone: Antigen: not known.

The CDR3 sequence is 15 residues long. CDR1 and CDR2 (germline): LGHNA, YSLEER. V was clipped by 3 bases and J by 0 bases; unmatched bases: 2. The TCR originated in a man in his forties in good health. Some clones in this sample may be carry-over from other donors' samples. The sample consisted of peripheral blood mononuclear cells. The V and J genes are TRBV4-3 and TRBJ2-7; 10 nucleotides agree with TRBD2. The CDR3 spells CASSQWTSGSYEQYF. Here the CDR3 DNA reads TGCGCCAGCAGCCAGTGGACTAGCGGCTCCTACGAGCAGTACTTC.